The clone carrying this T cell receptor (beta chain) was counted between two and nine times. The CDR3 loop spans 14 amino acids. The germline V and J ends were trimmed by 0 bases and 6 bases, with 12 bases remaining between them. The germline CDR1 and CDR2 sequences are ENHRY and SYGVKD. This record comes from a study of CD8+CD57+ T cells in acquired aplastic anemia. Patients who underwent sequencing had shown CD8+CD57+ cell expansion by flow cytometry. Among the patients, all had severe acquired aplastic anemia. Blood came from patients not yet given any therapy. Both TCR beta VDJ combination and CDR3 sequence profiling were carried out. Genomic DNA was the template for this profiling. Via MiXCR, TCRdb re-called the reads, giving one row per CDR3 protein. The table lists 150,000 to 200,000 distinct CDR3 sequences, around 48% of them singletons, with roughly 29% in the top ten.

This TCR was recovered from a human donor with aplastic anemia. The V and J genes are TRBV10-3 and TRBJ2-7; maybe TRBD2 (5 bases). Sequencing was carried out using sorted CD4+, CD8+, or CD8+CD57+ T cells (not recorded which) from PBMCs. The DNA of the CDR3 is TGTGCCATCAGTGAGTCATCAACGGCGGGCGAGCAGTACTTC. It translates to CAISESSTAGEQYF.